The present TCR beta chain was sequenced within a study of cytomegalovirus exposure and HLA in healthy donors. Regarding the study as a whole: According to a later analysis, most TCR beta chains associated with CMV appeared HLA-restricted. TCR beta V- and J-gene trimming was later associated with a missense DCLRE1C variant. The dataset shows that most TCR sequences were rare, while some public TCRs occurred in many donors.

The germline V gene has CDR1 MNHEY and CDR2 SVGAGI. The CDR3 consists of 15 residues. The V end was cut by 5 bases, the J end by 3 bases, with 16 bases between. Researchers ran the PCR with 60 Vbeta and 13 Jbeta primers. The table came from immunoSEQ multiplex PCR; TCRdb's copy has only in-frame clones and leaves some out. The table has 130,000 or so clones, 75% to 90% seen once; the top ten hold roughly 7.7%. To note about this clone: Its antigen is not identified.

The origin of this receptor is a woman in her forties or fifties in good health and CMV-seropositive. The sequencing input was PBMCs. This sequence joins TRBV6-5 and TRBJ1-2; possibly TRBD1 for D (6 bases). Here the CDR3 reads CASSPSRGLHYGYTF. In DNA form, the CDR3 reads TGTGCCAGCAGTCCTAGCAGGGGTTTGCACTATGGCTACACCTTC.